These 29 T cell receptor beta chains were all obtained from the same sample, sequenced in a study of CD8 T cells in ankylosing spondylitis. Their target antigens are unknown. Overall study findings and caveats: A TCR beta motif of fewer than 10 highly homologous variants seemed to mark ankylosing spondylitis blood.

TCRdb passed the 5' RACE reads through MiXCR, listing each CDR3 protein once. The sample has just under 550,000 distinct CDR3 sequences, about an eighth seen once. Sequencing was done on a sample of blood, either unsorted or a sorted T cell fraction (not recorded which). Every receptor here comes from a male donor with ankylosing spondylitis.

This clonotype was seen only a few times. The V and J genes are TRBV7-7 and TRBJ2-2; 8 bases align to TRBD2. The V gene end was trimmed by 5 bases and the J gene end by 2 bases; junction bases not matched to a gene: 4. The CDR3 consists of 15 residues. CDR1 SSHAT and CDR2 FNYEAQ come from the germline V gene (reference sequence). CDR3 nucleotides: TGTGCCAGCAGCCGACTAGCGCTAAACACCGGGGAGCTGTTTTTT. It is translated as CASSRLALNTGELFF.

This clonotype came up a few times. J is TRBJ2-5 and V is TRBV2; D gene unclear. V lost 6 bases and J 1 base, leaving 12 bases between the germline ends. Per the germline V gene, CDR1 is SNHLY and CDR2 is FYNNEI. This CDR3 has 14 amino acids. Here the CDR3 DNA reads TGTGCCAGCAGAGGCGATTCGACCCAAGAGACCCAGTACTTC. This gives the protein CASRGDSTQETQYF.

The chain joins TRBV27 to TRBJ1-4; TRBD1 is a possible D gene (5 bases). This CDR3 is built from 15 residues. The V end was cut by 2 bases, the J end by 6 bases, with 13 bases between. Germline CDR1 and CDR2: MNHEY and SMNVEV (reference sequence). Written as DNA, the CDR3 is TGTGCCAGCAGTTTAATCTCCGGGGGGGATGAAAAACTGTTTTTT. This translates into CASSLISGGDEKLFF.

CDR3 in DNA: TGTGCCACCAGCAGAGATCGAGCGGACTACGAGCAGTACTTC. This codes for CATSRDRADYEQYF. This chain uses TRBV15 with TRBJ2-7, with D perhaps TRBD2 (5 bases). Germline V gene lookup returns CDR1 LNHNV and CDR2 YYDKDF (reference sequence). The ends were cut back, 0 bases at V and 3 bases at J, with 9 bases in the middle. The CDR3 runs to 14 residues.

The chain is built from TRBV29-1 and TRBJ2-1, with 12 positions matching TRBD1. Trimming at V came to 8 bases and at J to 9 bases, leaving 11 bases not matched to a gene. CDR3 size: 14 residues. CDR1 and CDR2 from the germline V gene are SQVTM and ANQGSEA. CDR3 in DNA: TGCAGCTCCAAAAAGGGACAGGGGGCATTTGAGCAGTTCTTC. Residues: CSSKKGQGAFEQFF.

The table lists this clonotype with many counts. This rearrangement joins TRBV7-6 to TRBJ2-3, with TRBD2 matching 10 bases. Germline V CDR1 and CDR2: SGHVS, FNYEAQ. V gave up 2 bases and J gave up 1 base; unmatched junction bases: 12. CDR3 length: 19 amino acids. CDR3: CASSLLAGAGTSGTDTQYF. Written as DNA, the CDR3 is TGTGCCAGCAGCTTACTAGCGGGGGCAGGGACTAGCGGCACAGATACGCAGTATTTT.

The chain combines TRBV12-3 or TRBV12-4 with TRBJ2-5; perhaps TRBD2 as D (5 bases). CDR3 length: 14 residues. V was cut by 7 bases and J by 5 bases, with 17 bases left in between. CDR3 sequence (DNA): TGTGCCAGCACCCTCGAGGGTGTCCGGGAGACCCAGTACTTC. Protein product: CASTLEGVRETQYF.

The V and J genes are TRBV6-1 and TRBJ2-5; the D is unclear. V lost 11 bases and J 4 bases, leaving 5 bases between the germline ends. Germline V gene data show CDR1 as MNHNS and CDR2 as SASEGT. The CDR3 runs 9 residues. CDR3 residues: CAAGETQYF. CDR3 nucleotide sequence: TGTGCCGCAGGAGAGACCCAGTACTTC.

This clonotype has more than one count but fewer than ten. J is TRBJ2-7 and V is TRBV20-1; D may be TRBD2 (5 bases). V dropped 3 bases and J dropped 2 bases, with 8 bases sitting between them. Germline assignment: CDR1 DFQATT and CDR2 SNEGSKA (reference sequence). CDR3 length equals 12 residues. The CDR3 nucleotides read TGCAGTGCTAGTCACGGGGCCTACGAGCAGTACTTC. It yields the protein CSASHGAYEQYF.

The V call is TRBV4-1, the J call TRBJ1-2; TRBD1 agrees at 7 bases. The CDR3 contains 14 residues. V shed 1 base, J shed 3 bases, and the junction held 2 bases outside the gene matches. Germline V gives CDR1 MGHRA, CDR2 YSYEKL. The CDR3 here is CASSQVGGDYGYTF. CDR3 nucleotide sequence: TGCGCCAGCAGCCAAGTAGGGGGCGACTATGGCTACACCTTC.

This clonotype was observed many times. The chain is built from TRBV3-1 and TRBJ2-1; D gene ambiguous. Trimming shortened V by 2 bases and J by 1 base, and 6 bases separated the two germline ends. The germline V gene has CDR1 LGHDT and CDR2 YNNKEL (reference sequence). CDR3 length: 14 amino acids. The CDR3: CASSQTESYNEQFF. The DNA for the CDR3 is TGTGCCAGCAGCCAAACGGAATCCTACAATGAGCAGTTCTTC.

This clonotype showed up just a few times. The V call is TRBV11-2, the J call TRBJ2-7, with 8 bases lining up with TRBD1. The CDR3 consists of 15 residues. J gave up 0 bases and V 5 bases, and 6 bases lay outside the gene matches. Germline V gene lookup returns CDR1 SGHAT and CDR2 FQNNGV. Written as DNA, the CDR3 is TGTGCCAGCAGCCGCGGACAGGGTCTCTCCTACGAGCAGTACGTC. Translation: CASSRGQGLSYEQYV.

The chain links TRBV11-2 to TRBJ2-1; 10 bases fit TRBD2. With 4 bases clipped from V and 0 bases from J, the junction kept 12 bases outside the gene matches. Per the germline V gene, CDR1 is SGHAT and CDR2 is FQNNGV. The CDR3 has 19 residues. CDR3 nucleotide sequence: TGTGCCAGCAGCTCGAAGGGACTAGCGACCTCTAGCTCCTACAATGAGCAGTTCTTC. Its translation: CASSSKGLATSSSYNEQFF. Full variable domain (outside the CDR3, taken from reference TRBV11-2 and TRBJ2-1): EAGVAQSPRYKIIEKRQSVAFWCNPISGHATLYWYQQILGQGPKLLIQFQNNGVVDDSQLPKDRFSAERLKGVDSTLKIQPAKLEDSAVYLCASSSKGLATSSSYNEQFFGPGTRLTVL.

This clonotype was seen more than once but under ten times. V is TRBV20-1 and J is TRBJ2-1; 10 nucleotides align to TRBD2. Losses at the gene ends were 0 bases for V and 9 bases for J; bases not matched to a gene: 17. Germline V gene sequence: CDR1 DFQATT, CDR2 SNEGSKA (reference sequence). This CDR3 comprises 18 residues. The CDR3 DNA sequence: TGCAGTGCTAGAGATTTTACTAGCGGGATCGGCGGCCTGTCTGAGCAGTTCTTC. Residues: CSARDFTSGIGGLSEQFF.

The chain has TRBV24-1 and TRBJ2-1; TRBD2 might be the D (6 bases). The germline CDR1 and CDR2 sequences are KGHDR and SFDVKD. V gave up 0 bases and J gave up 4 bases, with 12 bases separating them. The CDR3 runs 16 residues. In DNA form, the CDR3 reads TGTGCCACCAGTGATTTGCGTAGCGGAGTTTACAATGAGCAGTTCTTC. Translation: CATSDLRSGVYNEQFF.

This chain uses TRBV10-3 with TRBJ1-5, with 7 bases fitting TRBD1. This CDR3 is built from 13 residues. The V and J ends lost 11 bases and 7 bases, in that order; junction bases with no gene match: 11. Germline V gene data show CDR1 as ENHRY and CDR2 as SYGVKD. The CDR3 DNA is TGTGCCTCCAGGGGGGAAGTCGAACAGCCCCAGCATTTT. This encodes CASRGEVEQPQHF.

This clonotype came up many times. The J gene is TRBJ2-4, the V gene TRBV15; tentative D call: TRBD2 (6 bases). CDR1 and CDR2 from the germline V gene are LNHNV and YYDKDF (reference sequence). The CDR3 length is 15 residues. The V end was cut by 4 bases, the J end by 6 bases, with 16 bases between. The CDR3 reads CATSTLGTGGNIQYF. CDR3 nucleotides: TGTGCCACCAGCACTCTAGGGACCGGGGGAAACATTCAGTACTTC.

This clonotype has a count of ten or more. The chain couples TRBV29-1 to TRBJ2-5; 11 bases align to TRBD2. The CDR3 contains 13 residues. The V segment lost 3 bases and the J segment 5 bases; nucleotides outside the gene matches: 2. Germline assignment: CDR1 SQVTM and CDR2 ANQGSEA. CDR3 nucleotides: TGCAGCGTTGATGTAGCGGGAGGGGAGACCCAGTACTTC. It encodes CSVDVAGGETQYF.

The sample holds a few counts of this clonotype. The chain has TRBV19 and TRBJ2-6; a weak D match, TRBD1 (5 bases). V was shortened by 6 bases and J by 4 bases, with 10 bases between the two germline ends. Germline V gene lookup returns CDR1 LNHDA and CDR2 SQIVND (reference sequence). The CDR3 runs 14 residues. Written as DNA, the CDR3 is TGTGCCAGTAGCCCATCAGGGGGGGCCAACGTCCTGACTTTC. Protein product: CASSPSGGANVLTF. The whole variable domain, remainder taken from reference TRBV19 and TRBJ2-6, is DGGITQSPKYLFRKEGQNVTLSCEQNLNHDAMYWYRQDPGQGLRLIYYSQIVNDFQKGDIAEGYSVSREKKESFPLTVTSAQKNPTAFYLCASSPSGGANVLTFGAGSRLTVL.

The chain couples TRBV20-1 to TRBJ1-6, with D hard to call. V lost 4 bases and J lost 3, with 7 bases in between. The germline V gene has CDR1 DFQATT and CDR2 SNEGSKA (reference sequence). This CDR3 is built from 13 residues. Here the CDR3 DNA reads TGCAGTGCTACACGTGGCTATAATTCACCCCTCCACTTT. Its protein is CSATRGYNSPLHF.

The CDR3 loop is CASAVFSGSAGELFF. The CDR3, as DNA: TGTGCCAGCGCCGTATTTAGCGGGAGCGCCGGGGAGCTGTTTTTT. The V gene is TRBV5-6, the J gene TRBJ2-2, with TRBD2 matching 9 bases. Germline CDR1 SGHDT, CDR2 YYEEEE. The CDR3 length is 15 residues. Trimming removed 7 bases from V and 6 bases from J; junction bases left unmatched: 10.

CDR3 in amino acids: CASSLMADAYNEQFF. CDR3 sequence (DNA): TGTGCCAGCAGTTTAATGGCGGATGCCTACAATGAGCAGTTCTTC. The rearrangement links TRBV12-3 or TRBV12-4 to TRBJ2-1; D is ambiguous. The CDR3 extends over 15 amino acids. Deletions cut 2 bases from V and 2 bases from J, with 10 bases between.

This clonotype was recorded a few times. V gene TRBV24-1 combines with J gene TRBJ1-2, with 8 bases matching TRBD1. Germline V gene lookup returns CDR1 KGHDR and CDR2 SFDVKD. The CDR3 runs to 15 residues. Trimming removed 3 bases from V and 4 bases from J; junction bases left unmatched: 6. CDR3 nucleotide sequence: TGTGCCACCAGTGATACCGGGACAGGCCCCTATGGCTACACCTTC. Protein sequence: CATSDTGTGPYGYTF.

This chain uses TRBV10-1 with TRBJ1-1; possible D gene TRBD1, 6 bases. CDR1 is WNHNN and CDR2 is SYGVQD in the germline V gene (reference sequence). Trimming removed 5 bases from V and 10 bases from J, with 14 bases in between. The CDR3 consists of 12 residues. DNA of the CDR3: TGCGCCAGCAGTCCAACAGGGTTCGGAGCTTTCTTT. It translates to CASSPTGFGAFF.

This clonotype was observed a few times. The chain carries TRBV20-1 and TRBJ2-1; tentatively, D is TRBD1 or TRBD2 (6 bases each). The CDR3 spans 17 residues. Per the germline V gene, CDR1 is DFQATT and CDR2 is SNEGSKA (reference sequence). V was clipped by 1 base and J by 4 bases, with 20 bases between them. The CDR3 nucleotides are TGCAGTGCTAGAGCTCCTGGAGGGGGAGTGAGGTACAATGAGCAGTTCTTC. Amino acid sequence: CSARAPGGGVRYNEQFF.

The DNA for the CDR3 is TGTGCCAGCAGCCCGTGGGGGGGGGATCAGCCCCAGCATTTT. Translating gives CASSPWGGDQPQHF. The V and J genes are TRBV7-9 and TRBJ1-5; weak D call: TRBD1 (5 bases). Germline V gives CDR1 SEHNR, CDR2 FQNEAQ (reference sequence). The CDR3 contains 14 residues. V was clipped by 5 bases and J by 5 bases, with 13 bases between them.

This clonotype showed up many times. This chain links TRBV27 with TRBJ2-1; 8 bases line up with TRBD1. The germline V gene encodes CDR1 MNHEY and CDR2 SMNVEV (reference sequence). J gave up 3 bases and V 8 bases, and 9 bases lay outside the gene matches. The CDR3 extends over 15 amino acids. Here the CDR3 reads CASGQTGVLYNEQFF. DNA of the CDR3: TGTGCCAGCGGACAGACAGGGGTCCTCTACAATGAGCAGTTCTTC.

This clonotype was detected only a few times. The J gene is TRBJ1-5, the V gene TRBV3-1, with 8 bases aligning to TRBD1. Trimming cost V 4 bases and J 7 bases; bases outside gene matches: 6. Germline V gene lookup returns CDR1 LGHDT and CDR2 YNNKEL (reference sequence). The CDR3 has 14 residues. CDR3 bases: TGTGCCAGCAGCCTAGGGAGACAGGGGCAGCCCCAGCATTTT. This gives the protein CASSLGRQGQPQHF.

This clonotype was counted many times. The V and J genes are TRBV7-9 and TRBJ2-3; D remains unclear. The CDR3 length is 14 residues. CDR1 SEHNR and CDR2 FQNEAQ come from the germline V gene (reference sequence). The V and J ends lost 3 bases and 0 bases respectively, with 7 bases between them. The chain's CDR3 is CASSLTSSTDTQYF. CDR3 coding DNA: TGTGCCAGCAGCTTGACGTCTAGCACAGATACGCAGTATTTT. The variable domain in full, completed from reference TRBV7-9 and TRBJ2-3, reads DTGVSQNPRHKITKRGQNVTFRCDPISEHNRLYWYRQTLGQGPEFLTYFQNEAQLEKSRLLSDRFSAERPKGSFSTLEIQRTEQGDSAMYLCASSLTSSTDTQYFGPGTRLTVL.